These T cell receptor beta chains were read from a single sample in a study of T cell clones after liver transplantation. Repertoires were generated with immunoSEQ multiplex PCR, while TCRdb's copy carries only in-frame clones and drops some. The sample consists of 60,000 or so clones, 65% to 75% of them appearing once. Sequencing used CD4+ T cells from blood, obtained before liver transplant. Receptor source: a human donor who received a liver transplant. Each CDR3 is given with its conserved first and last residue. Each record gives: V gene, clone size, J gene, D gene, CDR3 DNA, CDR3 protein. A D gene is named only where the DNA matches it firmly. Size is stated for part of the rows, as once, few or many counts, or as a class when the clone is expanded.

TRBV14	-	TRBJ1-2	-	TGTGCCAGCAGCCACCAACAGGGAAACTATGGCTACACCTTC	CASSHQQGNYGYTF
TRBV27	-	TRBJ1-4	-	TGTGCCAGCAGTTTATCCATGCAGGGAAGTAATGAAAAACTGTTTTTT	CASSLSMQGSNEKLFF
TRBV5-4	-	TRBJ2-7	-	TGTGCCAGCAGCTTTGGGGACATTTCCTACGAGCAGTACTTC	CASSFGDISYEQYF
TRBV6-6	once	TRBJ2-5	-	TGTGCCAGCAGTTCCACGGACAGCCACCAAGAGACCCAGTACTTC	CASSSTDSHQETQYF
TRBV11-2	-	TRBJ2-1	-	TGTGCCAGCAGCTCCGACAGGGAGGATGAGCAGTTCTTC	CASSSDREDEQFF
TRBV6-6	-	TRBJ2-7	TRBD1	TGTGCCAGCAGTTTCCCCGGGACAGACTACGAGCAGTACTTC	CASSFPGTDYEQYF
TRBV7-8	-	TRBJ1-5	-	TGTGCCAGCAGCTACGACAGGCCGAATCAGCCCCAGCATTTT	CASSYDRPNQPQHF
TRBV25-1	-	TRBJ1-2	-	TGTGCCAGCAGTGAATTCGGCGGGGTTAAGGAGTATGGCTACACCTTC	CASSEFGGVKEYGYTF
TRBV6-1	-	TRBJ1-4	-	TGTGCCAGCAGTGCCAAGGGGACTAATGAAAAACTGTTTTTT	CASSAKGTNEKLFF
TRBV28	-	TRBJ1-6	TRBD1	TGTGCCAGCAGTGGGGGAAGGGGGCAATCACCCCTCCACTTT	CASSGGRGQSPLHF
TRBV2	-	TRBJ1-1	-	TGTGCCAGCAGGGCAGGGTTGAACACTGAAGCTTTCTTT	CASRAGLNTEAFF
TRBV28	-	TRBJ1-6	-	TGTGCCAGCAGTTCGAATCTGAAAGGGACACCGAATTCACCCCTCCACTTT	CASSSNLKGTPNSPLHF
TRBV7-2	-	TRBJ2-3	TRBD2	TGTGCCAGTAGCGGGGGGTTTACAGATACGCAGTATTTT	CASSGGFTDTQYF
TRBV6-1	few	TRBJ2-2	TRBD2	TGTGCCAGTACTGGTCGGGGGGGGAACACCGGGGAGCTGTTTTTT	CASTGRGGNTGELFF
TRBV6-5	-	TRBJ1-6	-	TGTGCCAGCAGTTACAGCCAGGGTAATTCACCCCTCCACTTT	CASSYSQGNSPLHF
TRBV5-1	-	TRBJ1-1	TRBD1	TGCGCCAGCAGCCCGGACAGGGGTATACGGAACACTGAAGCTTTCTTT	CASSPDRGIRNTEAFF
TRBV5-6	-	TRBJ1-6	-	TGTGCCAGCAGCTTGAGCCTTAACAGGAATACTAATTCACCCCTCCACTTT	CASSLSLNRNTNSPLHF
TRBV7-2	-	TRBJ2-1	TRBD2	TGTGCCAGCAGCCCGAGGACTAGCGGTTCCTACAATGAGCAGTTCTTC	CASSPRTSGSYNEQFF
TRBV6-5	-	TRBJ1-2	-	TGTGCCAGCAGTTACTCACAGGGATTCTATGGCTACACCTTC	CASSYSQGFYGYTF
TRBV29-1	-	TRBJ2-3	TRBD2	TGCAGCGTTGAAGAGGGGGGGGGTGGCACAGATACGCAGTATTTT	CSVEEGGGGTDTQYF
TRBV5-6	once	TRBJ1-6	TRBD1	TGTGCCAGCAGCGGACTAGACAGGGGGAATAATTCACCCCTCCACTTT	CASSGLDRGNNSPLHF
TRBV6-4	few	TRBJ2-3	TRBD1	TGTGCCAGCAGCGACTCCGGGACAGCTAGCACAGATACGCAGTATTTT	CASSDSGTASTDTQYF
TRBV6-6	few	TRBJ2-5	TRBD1	TGTGCCAGCAGAGGAAGGGGGCGAGAGACCCAGTACTTC	CASRGRGRETQYF
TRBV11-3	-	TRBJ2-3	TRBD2	TGTGCCAGCAGCGCCCGGGGGAGCGGGGGCACAGATACGCAGTATTTT	CASSARGSGGTDTQYF
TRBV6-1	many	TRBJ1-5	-	TGTGCCAGCAGTGCGGGGTTTTCCTATCAGCCCCAGCATTTT	CASSAGFSYQPQHF
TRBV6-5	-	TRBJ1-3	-	TGTGCCAGCAGTCGCGGACAGATCTCTGGAAACACCATATATTTT	CASSRGQISGNTIYF
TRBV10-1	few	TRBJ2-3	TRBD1	TGCGCCAGCTCCCGACAGGGAAACACAGATACGCAGTATTTT	CASSRQGNTDTQYF
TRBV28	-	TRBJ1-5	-	TGTGCCACCCAGGGGAGGGGGAACAATCAGCCCCAGCATTTT	CATQGRGNNQPQHF
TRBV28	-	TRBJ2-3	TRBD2	TGTGCCAGCAGTTTAAACGGACTAGCGGGGGGTCCAGATACGCAGTATTTT	CASSLNGLAGGPDTQYF